The clone carrying this T cell receptor beta chain was observed a few times. The antigen is undetermined. This record belongs to a study of T cell repertoires in cytomegalovirus infection. Study-wide background: HLA-C-restricted CMV epitopes, recently identified, and well-studied HLA-B-restricted ones were used by the study. CMV infection and matching HLA type were both indicated by public TCR beta signatures.

Germline CDR1 and CDR2: SEHNR and FQNEAQ (reference sequence). Trimming removed 2 bases from V and 8 bases from J; junction bases left unmatched: 5. The CDR3 extends over 13 amino acids. Study outcomes and limitations: In two of eight donors, the top clonotype was HLA-C-restricted CMV-specific. People with CMV and the relevant HLA were identified by cumulative public TCR beta family frequency.

TCRdb called the reads again in MiXCR, with one record for every CDR3 protein. This repertoire shows approximately 340,000 distinct CDR3 sequences, 25% to 35% found once; its top ten account for about 20%. The sequenced sample was cultured PBMCs, obtained from culture after CMV antigen stimulation. The TCR was taken from a human donor in good health (CMV status not recorded). Some clones in this sample may be carry-over from other donors' samples. The chain carries TRBV7-9 and TRBJ1-2; 7 bases match TRBD1. CDR3 sequence (DNA): TGTGCCAGCAGCTTATTGCAGGGGGAAGGCTACACCTTC. Amino acid sequence: CASSLLQGEGYTF.